A selection of T cell receptor beta chains follows, all from one sample in a study of blood T cells in healthy people across ages. TCRdb used MiXCR to reprocess the 5' RACE reads, holding one entry per CDR3 protein. The table records some 1.8 million distinct CDR3 sequences, approximately 40% of them present only once. Sample: blood. The receptors stem from a human donor in good health. The CDR3 runs from the conserved cysteine through the conserved F or W. A D gene is named only where the DNA matches it firmly. Only some rows state a clone size, as once, few, many or a class for expanded clones.

>NA|TRBJ1-1|TRBV29-1|NA
TGCAGCGTTGCCGGGACGGCCGAAGCTTTCTTT
CSVAGTAEAFF
>NA|TRBJ2-5|TRBV6-6|NA
TGTGCCAGCAGTTACTCGGGTACGGAGACCCAGTACTTC
CASSYSGTETQYF
>NA|TRBJ2-7|TRBV12-3/TRBV12-4|NA
TGTGCCAGCAGTTTTCAACCTAACTCCTACGAGCAGTACTTC
CASSFQPNSYEQYF
>NA|TRBJ2-6|TRBV7-2|NA
TGTGCCAGCAGTCCAGGGGCAGGGAGACGATCTGGGGCCAACGTCCGGACTTTC
CASSPGAGRRSGANVRTF
>NA|TRBJ2-5|TRBV20-1|NA
TGCAGTGCTAGAGATTTGCAGAAGGGAGAGACCCAGTACTTC
CSARDLQKGETQYF
>NA|TRBJ2-5|TRBV7-9|few
TGTGCCAGCAGCTACAGGGGTAGCGGAAAAGAGACCCAGTACTTC
CASSYRGSGKETQYF
>NA|TRBJ2-1|TRBV9|NA
TGTGCCAGCGGCGTCACAGGGTCTAACAATGAGCAGTTCTTC
CASGVTGSNNEQFF
>NA|TRBJ2-1|TRBV27|NA
TGTGCCAGCAGAAGGGCAGGGGACAACAATGGGCATTTCTTC
CASRRAGDNNGHFF
>TRBD1|TRBJ1-2|TRBV4-3|many
TGCGCCAGCAGCCTCGACACGGCAGGGGGGTCGGGGTATGGCTACACCTTC
CASSLDTAGGSGYGYTF
>NA|TRBJ1-3|TRBV7-2|few
TGTGCCAGCAGTCCCCAAGGTGGCAGATCAAACACCATATATTTT
CASSPQGGRSNTIYF
>NA|TRBJ2-3|TRBV7-8|few
TGTGCGACCTCCGTGACCCGAGTCAATGTAAATACGCAGTATTTT
CATSVTRVNVNTQYF
>NA|TRBJ1-2|TRBV12-3/TRBV12-4|NA
TGTGCCAGCAGTTTGCATCCGGGCGCTAATTTAGGCTACACCTTC
CASSLHPGANLGYTF
>NA|TRBJ2-5|TRBV5-1|many
TGCGCCAGCAGCTTGGCCGTCGGAGAGACCCAGTACTTC
CASSLAVGETQYF
>NA|TRBJ2-1|TRBV4-2|NA
TGTGCCAGCAGCCAAGTTGGGGGGCCCTACAGTGGGCAGTTCTTC
CASSQVGGPYSGQFF
>NA|TRBJ2-3|TRBV7-2|NA
TGTGCCAGCAGCAATAGGGACGGCCGAGATACGCAGTATTTT
CASSNRDGRDTQYF
>NA|TRBJ2-7|TRBV25-1|NA
TGTGCCAGCAGTGAATATTTCGGAGGGGGCCCGTACGAGCAGTACTTC
CASSEYFGGGPYEQYF
>NA|TRBJ1-2|TRBV27|NA
TGTGCCAGCAGTCCCGGGATACAATATGGCTACACCTTC
CASSPGIQYGYTF
>NA|TRBJ2-7|TRBV6-1|NA
TGTGCCAGCAGCCGAGGGCGGACTTTACCCTACGACCTGGGCGAGCAGTACTTC
CASSRGRTLPYDLGEQYF
>NA|TRBJ1-5|TRBV24-1|few
TGTGCCACCAGTGATTGCCCCTCCGCGGGAGCGAAGCATTTT
CATSDCPSAGAKHF
>TRBD2|TRBJ2-7|TRBV7-2|NA
TGTGCCAGCAGCTTCGGATCCGGGACTACAACCTACGAGCAGTACTTC
CASSFGSGTTTYEQYF
>NA|TRBJ1-1|TRBV29-1|NA
TGCAGCGTCCTGACGGTCTCGGGGCCTGAAGCTTTCTTT
CSVLTVSGPEAFF
>NA|TRBJ1-4|TRBV5-1|NA
TGCGCCAGCAGCTTGTCCCAGACGAATGAAAAACTGTTTTTT
CASSLSQTNEKLFF
>TRBD1|TRBJ1-1|TRBV3-1|NA
TGTGCCAGCAGCCAAAGGGGGCTTGAAGCTTTCTTT
CASSQRGLEAFF
>NA|TRBJ1-2|TRBV21-1|NA
TGTGCCAGCAGCAAAGCTGGGTTTAACTATGGCTACACCTTC
CASSKAGFNYGYTF
>NA|TRBJ2-1|TRBV6-5|few
TGTGCCAGCAGTTACGCGGCGAGCAACCTCTACAATGAGCAGTTCTTC
CASSYAASNLYNEQFF
>TRBD2|TRBJ2-3|TRBV20-1|few
TGCAGTGCTAGGGGTGGCGGGGGATTAGATACGCAGTATTTT
CSARGGGGLDTQYF
>NA|TRBJ2-3|TRBV7-2|NA
TGTGCCAGCAGCTTTCGGCGGGGCGGCGGAGATACGCAGTATTTT
CASSFRRGGGDTQYF
>TRBD2|TRBJ2-4|TRBV7-2|once
TGTGCCAGCAGCTTAGCGGGAGGGAGTCTAGCCAAAAACATTCAGTACTTC
CASSLAGGSLAKNIQYF
>NA|TRBJ2-7|TRBV4-3|NA
TGCGCCAGTAGCCTGGGACACAGAACGTTGTACGAGCAGTACTTC
CASSLGHRTLYEQYF
>NA|TRBJ1-4|TRBV5-1|NA
TGCGCCAGCAGCTTGTTTGGTGCGGCTAATGAAAAACTGTTTTTT
CASSLFGAANEKLFF
>TRBD2|TRBJ2-5|TRBV5-1|NA
TGCGCCAGCAGCTTCCAGCGGGGGAACCAAGAGACCCAGTACTTC
CASSFQRGNQETQYF
>NA|TRBJ2-7|TRBV11-2|few
TGTGCCAGCAGCCTAACAGGGAGCACGAACTACGAGCAGTACTTC
CASSLTGSTNYEQYF
>TRBD2|TRBJ2-5|TRBV2|few
TGTGCCAGCAGTGATTTGGGGGGGAAAGAGACCCAGTACTTC
CASSDLGGKETQYF
>TRBD1|TRBJ2-5|TRBV27|once
TGTGCCAGCGGACGGACAGGGGATGGAGAGACCCAGTACTTC
CASGRTGDGETQYF
>NA|TRBJ2-5|TRBV5-4|NA
TGTGCCAGCAGCTCTGACAGTACATCTGTGCCCGAGACCCAGTACTTC
CASSSDSTSVPETQYF
>NA|TRBJ2-3|TRBV6-2/TRBV6-3|few
TGTGCCAGCAGTTACTCTCCCCCAGGGTTTGGCACAGATACGCAGTATTTT
CASSYSPPGFGTDTQYF
>TRBD2|TRBJ2-5|TRBV20-1|few
TGCAGTGCTAGGGATTGGACTAGCGGGGAGGAGACCCAGTACTTC
CSARDWTSGEETQYF
>TRBD2|TRBJ2-7|TRBV20-1|NA
TGCAGTGCTAGAGATGAGAACGCTAGCGGGGGGTACGAGCAGTACTTC
CSARDENASGGYEQYF
>TRBD2|TRBJ2-1|TRBV7-2|NA
TGTGCCAGCAGCCCGCGGACTAGTTACGGTGAGCAGTTCTTC
CASSPRTSYGEQFF
>NA|TRBJ2-3|TRBV5-1|NA
TGCGCCAGCAGCCCTTCTTGGGACACTTCCACAGATACGCGGTATTTT
CASSPSWDTSTDTRYF
>TRBD2|TRBJ2-4|TRBV5-5|NA
TGTGCCAGCAGCGCACAGGCCCGACTAGCCAAAAGCATTCAGTACTTC
CASSAQARLAKSIQYF
>TRBD1|TRBJ2-7|TRBV29-1|once
TGCAGCGTGACCTGGGACAGGGACTCCTACGAGCAGTACTTC
CSVTWDRDSYEQYF
>NA|TRBJ2-7|TRBV29-1|NA
TGCAGCGTTGAGAGGAGTAGGGGGACCTCCTACGAGCAGTACTTC
CSVERSRGTSYEQYF
>TRBD1|TRBJ2-6|TRBV20-1|NA
TGCAGTGCAACAAGGGACAGGGGGAATCCTGGGGCCAACGTCCTGACTTTC
CSATRDRGNPGANVLTF
>NA|TRBJ2-7|TRBV7-9|many
TGTGCCAGCAGCCTCAGACAGAGCTCCTACGAGCAGTACTTC
CASSLRQSSYEQYF
>TRBD1|TRBJ1-5|TRBV28|NA
TGTGCCAGCAGTTTACCGGGACAGGTATTCAATCAGCCCCAGCATTTT
CASSLPGQVFNQPQHF
>NA|TRBJ1-1|TRBV5-1|NA
TGCGCCAGCAGCTTTCTAGGGGAGGGCACTGAAGCTTTCTTT
CASSFLGEGTEAFF
>NA|TRBJ2-6|TRBV7-2|once
TGTGCCAGCAGCTTAGCTATGTCCGGGGCCAACGTCCGGACTTTC
CASSLAMSGANVRTF
>NA|TRBJ1-3|TRBV7-6|NA
TGTGCCAGCAGCTTAGCCCCCCAGGGGTTCCCAGGAAACACCATATATTTT
CASSLAPQGFPGNTIYF